A selection of T cell receptor beta chains follows, all from one sample in a study of T-cell reconstitution after alpha-beta-depleted transplantation in children. TCRdb recomputed calls from the PCR reads with MiXCR, one row per CDR3 protein. Of 190,000 or so distinct CDR3 sequences in the sample, 6.5% to 7.5% were seen once. The sequencing here drew on PBMCs from the stem cell graft donor, taken from the stem cell graft. The receptors here all came from a human donor who donated a stem cell graft to a child with Wiskott-Aldrich syndrome. Each CDR3 is given with its conserved first and last residue. The order of the fields is J gene, D gene, clone size, CDR3 length, V gene, CDR3 protein, CDR3 DNA. A D gene is named only where the DNA matches it firmly. Size tells how often a clone was seen (once, few, many) or the class of an expanded clone, and some rows leave it out.

J gene: TRBJ2-1
D gene: TRBD2
clone size: many
CDR3 length: 15
V gene: TRBV20-1
CDR3 protein: CSARPFSGSVDEQFF
CDR3 DNA: TGCAGTGCTAGGCCCTTCAGCGGGAGTGTCGATGAGCAGTTCTTC

J gene: TRBJ2-7
D gene: .
clone size: .
CDR3 length: 14
V gene: TRBV11-3
CDR3 protein: CASSLDWTAVEQYF
CDR3 DNA: TGTGCCAGCAGCTTAGATTGGACGGCGGTTGAGCAGTACTTC

J gene: TRBJ2-5
D gene: .
clone size: many
CDR3 length: 12
V gene: TRBV7-6
CDR3 protein: CASSFWEETQYF
CDR3 DNA: TGTGCCAGCAGCTTTTGGGAGGAGACCCAGTACTTC

J gene: TRBJ2-1
D gene: TRBD2
clone size: many
CDR3 length: 17
V gene: TRBV20-1
CDR3 protein: CSARDPFGTSVMGEQFF
CDR3 DNA: TGCAGTGCTAGAGATCCTTTTGGGACTAGCGTCATGGGTGAGCAGTTCTTC

J gene: TRBJ1-2
D gene: .
clone size: many
CDR3 length: 13
V gene: TRBV7-2
CDR3 protein: CASPPDLRGGYTF
CDR3 DNA: TGTGCCAGCCCCCCTGACCTTAGGGGTGGCTACACCTTC

J gene: TRBJ2-5
D gene: TRBD2
clone size: few
CDR3 length: 16
V gene: TRBV5-1
CDR3 protein: CASSLESRGGRETQYF
CDR3 DNA: TGCGCCAGCAGCTTGGAATCGCGGGGGGGCCGGGAGACCCAGTACTTC

J gene: TRBJ2-5
D gene: TRBD2
clone size: .
CDR3 length: 13
V gene: TRBV20-1
CDR3 protein: CSAHSGGEETQYF
CDR3 DNA: TGCAGTGCTCATAGCGGGGGCGAGGAGACCCAGTACTTC

J gene: TRBJ2-1
D gene: .
clone size: many
CDR3 length: 14
V gene: TRBV4-2
CDR3 protein: CASSDGYRSGEQFF
CDR3 DNA: TGTGCCAGCAGCGACGGGTACCGTAGTGGTGAGCAGTTCTTC

J gene: TRBJ2-7
D gene: .
clone size: many
CDR3 length: 15
V gene: TRBV18
CDR3 protein: CASSPKGTVAYEQYF
CDR3 DNA: TGTGCCAGCTCACCAAAGGGGACGGTAGCCTACGAGCAGTACTTC

J gene: TRBJ2-7
D gene: TRBD1
clone size: .
CDR3 length: 13
V gene: TRBV20-1
CDR3 protein: CGAPGQGTYEQYF
CDR3 DNA: TGCGGTGCCCCCGGACAGGGAACCTACGAGCAGTACTTC

J gene: TRBJ1-2
D gene: .
clone size: many
CDR3 length: 14
V gene: TRBV3-1
CDR3 protein: CASSSQHGSYGYTF
CDR3 DNA: TGTGCCAGCAGCTCCCAACATGGATCCTATGGCTACACCTTC

J gene: TRBJ2-7
D gene: .
clone size: many
CDR3 length: 15
V gene: TRBV5-1
CDR3 protein: CASSLEPAGQYEQYF
CDR3 DNA: TGCGCCAGCAGCTTGGAACCGGCGGGTCAGTACGAGCAGTACTTC

J gene: TRBJ1-1
D gene: .
clone size: many
CDR3 length: 12
V gene: TRBV4-2
CDR3 protein: CASSPHQGEAFF
CDR3 DNA: TGTGCCAGCAGCCCACATCAGGGGGAAGCTTTCTTT

J gene: TRBJ1-1
D gene: TRBD1
clone size: many
CDR3 length: 16
V gene: TRBV5-1
CDR3 protein: CASSRDRGGRNTEAFF
CDR3 DNA: TGCGCCAGCAGCCGAGACAGGGGTGGACGCAACACTGAAGCTTTCTTT

J gene: TRBJ2-1
D gene: .
clone size: many
CDR3 length: 13
V gene: TRBV24-1
CDR3 protein: CATSDWIQSEQFF
CDR3 DNA: TGTGCCACCAGTGACTGGATACAGAGTGAGCAGTTCTTC